This TCR beta chain was found in a study of blood T cell repertoires in COVID-19. Study-level background: COVID-19 samples, acute and convalescent, were from the United States, Italy and Spain.

Germline-derived CDR1 and CDR2 are SGHRS and YFSETQ. Trimming removed 4 bases from V and 5 bases from J; junction bases left unmatched: 7. The CDR3 has 14 amino acids. Measured with immunoSEQ multiplex PCR; TCRdb has only the in-frame clones, and not every one. In the table there are about 190,000 clones, less than 90% of which are singletons. The gene calls are TRBV5-1 and TRBJ1-2; TRBD1 agrees at 8 bases. The sequenced sample was peripheral blood. The receptor was isolated from a man younger than 45 with acute or convalescent COVID-19. Here the CDR3 reads CASSQDRAIYGYTF. Written as DNA, the CDR3 is TGCGCCAGCAGCCAGGACAGGGCTATTTATGGCTACACCTTC.